This TCR beta chain appears in the sequencing data of a study of blood T cell repertoires in COVID-19. Overall study context: Researchers got acute and convalescent COVID-19 samples from the United States, Italy and Spain. T cells, B-cell-depleted T cells, or PBMCs supplied cDNA or gDNA.

With V trimmed by 6 bases and J by 9 bases, 17 bases remained unmatched. The CDR3 consists of 16 residues. CDR1 is SGHAT, CDR2 FQNNGV, per germline. In the study's own analysis: Counts of nucleated cells, estimated from reference gene primer amplification, were obtained. Data came from immunoSEQ multiplex PCR; TCRdb stores just in-frame clones and leaves some out. The V and J calls and the clone size are those of that table, but D and trimming were determined from the DNA. The repertoire holds roughly 100,000 clones, with 80% to 90% as singletons. The receptor was isolated from a man aged 45-65 years with acute or convalescent COVID-19. Sequencing was carried out using peripheral blood. V gene TRBV11-2 combines with J gene TRBJ2-1; 7 nucleotides line up with TRBD2. The CDR3 protein is CASRISWTRLGVEQFF. The DNA of the CDR3 is TGTGCCAGCAGGATTTCTTGGACTAGACTGGGGGTTGAGCAGTTCTTC.